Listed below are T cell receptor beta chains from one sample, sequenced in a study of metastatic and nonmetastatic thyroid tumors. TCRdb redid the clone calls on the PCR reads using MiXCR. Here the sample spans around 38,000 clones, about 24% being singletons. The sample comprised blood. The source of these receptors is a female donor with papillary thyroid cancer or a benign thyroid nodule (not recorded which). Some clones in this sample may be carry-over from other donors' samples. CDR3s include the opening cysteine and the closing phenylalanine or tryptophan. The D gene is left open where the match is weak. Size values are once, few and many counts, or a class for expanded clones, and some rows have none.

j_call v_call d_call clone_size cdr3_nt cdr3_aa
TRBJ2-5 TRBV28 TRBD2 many TGTGCCAGCAGTCCGGGGGGGAGGGAAGAGACCCAGTACTTC CASSPGGREETQYF
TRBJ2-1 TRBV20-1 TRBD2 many TGCAGTGCTAGAGATCGGGGGGTCGAGGTCCACCGCTCCTACAATGAGCAGTTCTTC CSARDRGVEVHRSYNEQFF
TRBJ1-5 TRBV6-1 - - TGCGCCAGCAATGAAGTTCGGGGGCACGTGGCTCAGCCCCAGCATTTT CASNEVRGHVAQPQHF
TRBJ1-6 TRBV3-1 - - TGTGCCAGCAGCCGAGAGGGTAGACAACCCCTCCACTTT CASSREGRQPLHF
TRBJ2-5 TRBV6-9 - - TGTGCCAGCAGGTATAGGGACATCCAAGAGACCCAGTACTTC CASRYRDIQETQYF
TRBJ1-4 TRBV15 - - TGTGCCACCAGCAGAGATTGGGGACATAATGAAAAACTGTTTTTT CATSRDWGHNEKLFF
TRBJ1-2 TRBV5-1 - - TGCGCCAGCAGCTTGGACGCGAACTTTTGGGGGGTAAACTATGGCTACACCTTC CASSLDANFWGVNYGYTF
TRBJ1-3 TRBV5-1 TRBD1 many TGCGCCAGCAGCATCGGACAGGGGCCTGGAAACACCATATATTTT CASSIGQGPGNTIYF
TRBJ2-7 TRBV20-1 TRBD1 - TGCAGTGCTAGATGGGGACAGGGGCGCTCCTACGAGCAGTACTTC CSARWGQGRSYEQYF
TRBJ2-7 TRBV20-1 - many TGCAGTGCTAGTACCCTCTCGGAGGAGCAGTACTTC CSASTLSEEQYF
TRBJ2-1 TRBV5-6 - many TGTGCCAGCAGCTCCCTATCCGCCGGGGCGGGGAATGAGCAGTTCTTC CASSSLSAGAGNEQFF
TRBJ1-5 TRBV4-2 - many TGTGCCAGCAGCCAAGACGGACGTGGCAATCAGCCCCAGCATTTT CASSQDGRGNQPQHF
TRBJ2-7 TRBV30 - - TGTGCCTGGATGGGGGGGCGGGAGCAGTACTTC CAWMGGREQYF
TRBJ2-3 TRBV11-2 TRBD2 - TGTGCCAGCAGCTTAGAGAGAGCGAGCGGGAGATTGACAGATACGCAGTATTTT CASSLERASGRLTDTQYF
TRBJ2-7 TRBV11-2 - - TGTGCCAGCAGCTTAAGGTTAGGTGCCAACGAGCAGTACTTC CASSLRLGANEQYF
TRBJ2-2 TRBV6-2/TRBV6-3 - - TGTGCCAGCACAGGCACCACCGGGGAGCTGTTTTTT CASTGTTGELFF
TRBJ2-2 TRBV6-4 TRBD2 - TGTGCCAGCATTGACGGGGGGTCCGGGGAGCTGTTTTTT CASIDGGSGELFF
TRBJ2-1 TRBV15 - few TGTGCCACCAGCCCCAGATCAGAGGATTCGGGCAATGAGCAGTTCTTC CATSPRSEDSGNEQFF
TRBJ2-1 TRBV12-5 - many TGTGCTAGTGGCCTGGATGCGTGGGAGCGGAATGAGCAGTTCTTC CASGLDAWERNEQFF
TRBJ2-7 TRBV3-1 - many TGTGCCAGCAGCCAAGTCCACGAGCAGTACTTC CASSQVHEQYF
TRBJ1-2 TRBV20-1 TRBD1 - TGCAGTGCTAGTAGAGCCGGGACAGGGGGCTCGGGCTACACCTTC CSASRAGTGGSGYTF
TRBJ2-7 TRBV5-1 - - TGCTCCAGCAGTACCCAAGGGGCCCTGGGGTACGAGCAGTACTTC CSSSTQGALGYEQYF
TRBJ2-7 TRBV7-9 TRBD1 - TGTGCCAGCAGCCTAGACCGACAGGGCGACTACGAGCAGTACTTC CASSLDRQGDYEQYF
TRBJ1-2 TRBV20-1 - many TGCAGTGCTGAGACAGAAAATTTCTATGGCTACACCTTC CSAETENFYGYTF
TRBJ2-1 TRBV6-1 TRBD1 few TGTGCCAGCAGCTTAGGACAGGGTGGAGGTGAGCAGTTCTTC CASSLGQGGGEQFF
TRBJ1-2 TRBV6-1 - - TGTGCCAGCAGTGAAGTGGGTCCCCTTGGCTACACCTTC CASSEVGPLGYTF
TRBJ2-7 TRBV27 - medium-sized TGTGCCAGCAGGCCGCTCCCGGAGGCGGGTGGATACGAGCAGTACTTC CASRPLPEAGGYEQYF
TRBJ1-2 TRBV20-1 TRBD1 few TGCAGTGCTAGAGAGTTGGGACAGGGGGACTATGGCTACACCTTC CSARELGQGDYGYTF
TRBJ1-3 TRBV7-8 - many TGTGCCAGCAGGCCCGGACACTCTGGAAACACCATATATTTT CASRPGHSGNTIYF
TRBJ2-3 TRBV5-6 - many TGTGCCAGCAGCTTGGCCCGAAGAGATTATACGCAGTATTTT CASSLARRDYTQYF
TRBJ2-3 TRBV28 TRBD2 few TGTGCCAGCATCACTACTAGCGGAGCTAGCACAGATACGCAGTATTTT CASITTSGASTDTQYF
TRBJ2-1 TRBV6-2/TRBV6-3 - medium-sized TGTGCCAGCACCACGAGGGGGAGAAGAGGGAAGCAGTTCTTC CASTTRGRRGKQFF
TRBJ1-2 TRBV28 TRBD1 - TGTGCCAGCAGGAGGACAGGTTACTATGGCTACACCTTC CASRRTGYYGYTF
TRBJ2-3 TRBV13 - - TGTGCCAGCAGCTTCTCGACCTCTTTGACAGATACGCAGTATTTT CASSFSTSLTDTQYF
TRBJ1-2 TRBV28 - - TGTGCCAGCATTGGATACTATGGCTACACCTTC CASIGYYGYTF
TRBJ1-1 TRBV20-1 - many TGCAGTGCTCGTAAACCAGGGTCGAACACTGAAGCTTTCTTT CSARKPGSNTEAFF
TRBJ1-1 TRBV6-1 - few TGTGCCATCCTTAAATGGGGAGGGGACACTGAAGCTTTCTTT CAILKWGGDTEAFF
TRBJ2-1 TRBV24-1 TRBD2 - TGTGCCACCGCCTTAGGGACTAGCGCGTACAATGAGCAGTTCTTC CATALGTSAYNEQFF
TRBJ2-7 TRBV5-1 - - TGCGCCAGCTACGATTCAACCACCTACGAGCAGTACTTC CASYDSTTYEQYF
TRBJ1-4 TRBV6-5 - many TGTGCCAGCAGTTACTCGATCTATGGGGCAGGACTGTTTTTT CASSYSIYGAGLFF
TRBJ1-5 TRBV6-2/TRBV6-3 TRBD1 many TGTGCCAGCAGTTACAGTGGGACAGGGGGTCAGCCCCAGCATTTT CASSYSGTGGQPQHF
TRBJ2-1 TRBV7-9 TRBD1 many TGTGCCAGCAGCTTACGGGACAGGTTCAATGAGCAGTTCTTC CASSLRDRFNEQFF
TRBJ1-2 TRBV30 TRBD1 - TGTGCCTGGAGGGGGGACAGGGGATATGGCTACACCTTC CAWRGDRGYGYTF
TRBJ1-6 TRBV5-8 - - TGTGCCAGCAGGAAACAGGCCAATTCACCCCTCCACTTT CASRKQANSPLHF